This is a list of T cell receptor beta chains from one sample in a study of blood T cell repertoires in COVID-19. Profiling relied on immunoSEQ multiplex PCR, and the TCRdb table lists in-frame clones only, not all of them. Of roughly 69,000 clones listed, about 86% are singletons. The sequenced sample was peripheral blood. The receptors derive from a human donor in a cohort sampled during active COVID-19. CDR3s include the opening cysteine and the closing phenylalanine or tryptophan. The D gene is left open where the match is weak. The size field is filled for only some rows; it gives once, few, many or a size class.

TRBJ1-5 | . | . | TRBV28 | CASSWGGRNQPQHF | TGTGCCAGCAGTTGGGGGGGGCGCAATCAGCCCCAGCATTTT
TRBJ2-1 | TRBD1 | . | TRBV9 | CASSAGGYEQFF | TGTGCCAGCAGCGCAGGGGGATATGAGCAGTTCTTC
TRBJ2-7 | . | . | TRBV4-1 | CASSQDGSYEQYF | TGCGCCAGCAGCCAAGATGGGAGCTACGAGCAGTACTTC
TRBJ2-2 | . | . | TRBV11-1 | CASTTGFRTGELFF | TGTGCCAGCACCACAGGGTTCAGGACCGGGGAGCTGTTTTTT
TRBJ1-1 | . | . | TRBV7-2 | CASSWGGTEAFF | TGTGCCAGCAGTTGGGGGGGCACTGAAGCTTTCTTT
TRBJ2-7 | TRBD2 | . | TRBV20-1 | CSASSGGEQYF | TGCAGTGCTAGTAGCGGGGGCGAGCAGTACTTC
TRBJ2-7 | TRBD2 | once | TRBV28 | CASSSTSPGTSGRARWEQYF | TGTGCCAGCAGTTCCACTTCCCCCGGGACTAGCGGGAGGGCCCGGTGGGAGCAGTACTTC
TRBJ2-7 | . | few | TRBV5-1 | CASRLQSYEQYF | TGCGCCAGCAGGCTACAGAGCTACGAGCAGTACTTC
TRBJ2-7 | TRBD1 | . | TRBV7-3 | CASSQTGQDAEQYF | TGTGCCAGCAGCCAGACGGGACAGGACGCCGAGCAGTACTTC
TRBJ2-7 | . | . | TRBV15 | CATSRDAGYEQYF | TGTGCCACCAGCAGAGATGCAGGATACGAGCAGTACTTC
TRBJ2-7 | TRBD2 | . | TRBV6-5 | CASSYGAGVSYEQYF | TGTGCCAGCAGTTACGGAGCGGGAGTCTCCTACGAGCAGTACTTC
TRBJ1-2 | TRBD1 | . | TRBV7-8 | CASSSRDRDYGYTF | TGTGCCAGCAGCTCCCGGGACAGGGACTATGGCTACACCTTC
TRBJ2-1 | . | . | TRBV6-1 | CASSETDRLRGGRNNEQFF | TGTGCCAGCAGTGAAACAGACAGGTTGAGGGGTGGGCGCAACAATGAGCAGTTCTTC
TRBJ2-1 | . | . | TRBV6-2/TRBV6-3 | CASSDNRVPYNEQFF | TGTGCCAGCAGTGACAACAGGGTCCCCTACAATGAGCAGTTCTTC
TRBJ1-4 | . | . | TRBV28 | CASSRGAEEKLFF | TGTGCCAGCAGTAGGGGCGCAGAGGAAAAACTGTTTTTT
TRBJ2-1 | TRBD2 | . | TRBV4-3 | CASSKMASGYNEQFF | TGCGCCAGCAGCAAGATGGCTAGCGGATACAATGAGCAGTTCTTC
TRBJ1-6 | . | few | TRBV27 | CASSEGRPYSNSPLHF | TGTGCCAGCAGTGAGGGCCGCCCTTACAGTAATTCACCCCTCCACTTT
TRBJ1-1 | . | . | TRBV20-1 | CSANKPSRAFF | TGCAGTGCGAACAAACCCTCGCGGGCTTTCTTT
TRBJ2-1 | TRBD2 | . | TRBV27 | CASSLRPPGGTSRGEQFF | TGTGCCAGCAGTTTACGACCCCCCGGTGGGACTAGCCGCGGAGAGCAGTTCTTC
TRBJ1-3 | . | . | TRBV18 | CASSPTSRPGNTIYF | TGTGCCAGCTCACCAACAAGTCGCCCTGGAAACACCATATATTTT
TRBJ2-1 | . | . | TRBV11-3 | CASSPIPGTGYNEQFF | TGTGCCAGCAGCCCAATCCCCGGGACTGGCTACAATGAGCAGTTCTTC
TRBJ1-2 | TRBD1 | . | TRBV13 | CASSLGLVRGHGYTF | TGTGCCAGCAGCTTAGGCCTCGTCAGGGGGCATGGCTACACCTTC
TRBJ1-2 | . | . | TRBV2 | CASSSTGVVYGYTF | TGTGCCAGCAGTTCGACAGGCGTAGTCTATGGCTACACCTTC
TRBJ1-2 | . | . | TRBV3-1/TRBV3-2 | CASSQNLLRQSNYGYTF | TGTGCCAGCAGCCAGAATCTGCTACGACAAAGCAACTATGGCTACACCTTC
TRBJ2-7 | TRBD2 | once | TRBV5-1 | CASSLAPGTSGASSYEQYF | TGCGCCAGCAGCTTGGCCCCCGGGACTAGCGGGGCGAGCTCCTACGAGCAGTACTTC
TRBJ1-6 | TRBD1 | . | TRBV9 | CASSFTGENSPLHF | TGTGCCAGCAGCTTTACAGGGGAAAATTCACCCCTCCACTTT
TRBJ1-1 | TRBD1 | . | TRBV30 | CAWSLWTGTEAFF | TGTGCCTGGAGTCTGTGGACAGGGACTGAAGCTTTCTTT
TRBJ2-3 | TRBD2 | . | TRBV9 | CASSVAQRGGADTQYF | TGTGCCAGCAGCGTAGCCCAGCGGGGGGGCGCAGATACGCAGTATTTT
TRBJ2-7 | TRBD2 | . | TRBV19 | CASSIYSGEQYF | TGTGCCAGTAGTATTTATAGCGGGGAGCAGTACTTC
TRBJ1-5 | TRBD1 | . | TRBV13 | CASSQGAYQPQHF | TGTGCCAGCAGCCAGGGGGCATACCAGCCCCAGCATTTT
TRBJ2-6 | . | once | TRBV2 | CASVGGLSGANVLTF | TGTGCCAGCGTGGGGGGGCTCTCTGGGGCCAACGTCCTGACTTTC
TRBJ2-5 | TRBD2 | . | TRBV5-4 | CASTIWGRGGQETQYF | TGTGCCAGCACCATTTGGGGACGGGGAGGGCAAGAGACCCAGTACTTC
TRBJ2-7 | . | . | TRBV19 | CASRLLFPTRSYEQYF | TGTGCCAGTAGGTTGCTATTCCCGACTAGGTCCTACGAGCAGTACTTC
TRBJ1-2 | TRBD1 | . | TRBV12-3/TRBV12-4 | CASSPGTDHGYTF | TGTGCCAGCAGTCCTGGGACAGATCATGGCTACACCTTC
TRBJ2-2 | TRBD2 | few | TRBV5-4 | CASSSRGGRNTGELFF | TGTGCCAGCAGCTCAAGGGGCGGGAGAAACACCGGGGAGCTGTTTTTT
TRBJ2-7 | . | . | TRBV6-6 | CASSSATVFGEQYF | TGTGCCAGCAGTTCGGCGACAGTTTTTGGCGAGCAGTACTTC
TRBJ2-1 | . | . | TRBV11-2 | CASSSTGNEQFF | TGTGCCAGCAGCTCTACAGGGAATGAGCAGTTCTTC
TRBJ1-2 | TRBD1 | . | TRBV7-2 | CASSLVRSDRVYGYTF | TGTGCCAGCAGCTTAGTGAGATCTGACAGGGTATATGGCTACACCTTC
TRBJ2-7 | TRBD2 | few | TRBV10-1 | CASSPGLDGFSYEQYF | TGCGCCAGCAGCCCTGGACTAGATGGTTTTTCCTACGAGCAGTACTTC
TRBJ2-1 | TRBD2 | . | TRBV6-1 | CASSERASGRIIPKYNEQFF | TGTGCCAGCAGTGAACGGGCTAGCGGGAGGATAATCCCTAAATACAATGAGCAGTTCTTC
TRBJ2-7 | . | few | TRBV19 | CASSPGLHGKISYEQYF | TGTGCCAGTAGTCCAGGACTCCACGGAAAAATCTCCTACGAGCAGTACTTC
TRBJ1-1 | TRBD1 | . | TRBV28 | CASSPGTGGTEAFF | TGTGCCAGCAGCCCCGGGACAGGGGGCACTGAAGCTTTCTTT
TRBJ1-2 | TRBD1 | . | TRBV29-1 | CSGFGQGGYGYTF | TGCAGCGGCTTCGGACAGGGAGGATATGGCTACACCTTC
TRBJ2-7 | TRBD2 | . | TRBV6-6 | CASSSTSGGYEQYF | TGTGCCAGCAGCTCAACTAGCGGGGGTTACGAGCAGTACTTC
TRBJ2-5 | . | once | TRBV4-1 | CASSQDGTGGQETQYF | TGCGCCAGCAGCCAAGATGGGACTGGAGGCCAAGAGACCCAGTACTTC
TRBJ1-5 | TRBD1 | . | TRBV18 | CASSPNRGESNQPQHF | TGTGCCAGCTCACCGAACAGGGGGGAGAGCAATCAGCCCCAGCATTTT
TRBJ1-6 | . | . | TRBV24-1 | CATPGRTYNSPLHF | TGTGCCACGCCAGGCAGGACCTATAATTCACCCCTCCACTTT
TRBJ2-2 | . | . | TRBV3-1/TRBV3-2 | CAGGTDYGELFF | TGTGCCGGAGGGACGGACTACGGGGAGCTGTTTTTT
TRBJ2-7 | TRBD2 | . | TRBV6-5 | CASSSTSGPPKEQYF | TGTGCCAGCAGTTCCACTAGCGGGCCCCCGAAGGAGCAGTACTTC
TRBJ2-1 | TRBD2 | . | TRBV7-2 | CASSFTGTSGLSSYNEQFF | TGTGCCAGCAGCTTCACCGGGACTAGCGGACTAAGCTCCTACAATGAGCAGTTCTTC
TRBJ1-1 | TRBD1 | . | TRBV9 | CASIGQGSTEAFF | TGTGCCAGCATCGGACAGGGCAGCACTGAAGCTTTCTTT
TRBJ2-1 | . | . | TRBV4-1 | CASSQARARASYNEQFF | TGCGCCAGCAGCCAAGCCCGGGCCAGGGCCTCCTACAATGAGCAGTTCTTC
TRBJ2-7 | TRBD2 | once | TRBV7-2 | CASSLSTSGGRGEQYF | TGTGCCAGCAGCTTATCTACTAGCGGGGGACGTGGCGAGCAGTACTTC
TRBJ2-5 | TRBD1 | . | TRBV2 | CASRYGPGQGSGQETQYF | TGTGCCAGCAGATACGGGCCGGGACAGGGTTCGGGCCAAGAGACCCAGTACTTC
TRBJ1-5 | . | . | TRBV19 | CASSNRDNNQPQHF | TGTGCCAGTAGTAACCGGGACAACAATCAGCCCCAGCATTTT
TRBJ2-1 | TRBD1 | . | TRBV27 | CASSLRTGGSNEQFF | TGTGCCAGCAGTTTAAGGACAGGGGGCTCCAATGAGCAGTTCTTC
TRBJ1-5 | . | . | TRBV28 | CASSPRGAGGGPQHF | TGTGCCAGCAGTCCCCGGGGGGCCGGTGGGGGGCCCCAGCATTTT
TRBJ2-7 | . | . | TRBV4-1 | CASSQGTTWEQYF | TGCGCCAGCAGCCAAGGGACTACCTGGGAGCAGTACTTC
TRBJ1-1 | . | . | TRBV29-1 | CSSDRMNTEAFF | TGCAGCTCTGACAGGATGAACACTGAAGCTTTCTTT